This record looks at one TCR beta chain sequence and its context. The specificity of this receptor is unknown. This sample was included in a study of cytomegalovirus exposure and HLA in healthy donors (dated by TCRdb to 2016 to 2017). Background on the whole study: According to an earlier analysis of 587 of the donors, about 179 million T cells yielded 90 million to 140 million unique TCR beta sequences and approximately 300 Gb of sequence data. An early release that covered around 590 HLA-typed donors contained approximately 290 gigabases of sequencing data and tens of millions of unique TCR sequences. The genetic ancestry cluster associated with self-reported Caucasian donors included roughly four fifths of the 300 to 400 genotyped donors. The aim of the study was to test whether cataloging public T cell receptors could identify signatures of past pathogen exposure. The T cell repertoires of roughly 660 subjects were profiled by immunosequencing and related to cytomegalovirus serostatus. In addition to the first cohort of 650 to 750 subjects, a separate validation cohort of 120 different subjects was used. To predict cytomegalovirus infection status, the study combined high-throughput TCR immunosequencing, statistical association of individual TCRs with disease status, and machine learning. To study patterns of TCR occurrence, a later analysis re-analyzed previously published TCR beta repertoires from more than 550 donors and added high-resolution HLA genotyping. Rather than drawing on any new phenotypic data, the later analysis identified candidate immune exposures from TCR beta sequences and the way those sequences occurred across donors. An earlier analysis of 450 to 750 of the donors used high-throughput TCR beta sequencing to judge whether each TCR beta V gene segment behaved as functional or pseudogenic. Alongside the repertoire data, information on donor age, sex, ethnicity and CMV serostatus was compiled. In a later genetic analysis, genome-wide SNP genotypes for about 55% of the roughly 700 donors were used, and that subset was treated as a discovery cohort. Every repertoire in the discovery cohort had been generated on one and the same sequencing platform. Class I and class II HLA loci were covered by the typing at four-digit resolution. Typing coverage varied by locus: about 620-630 donors for A, B, C, DRB1 and DQB1; roughly 500 for DQA1; 600 to 610 for DPA1; roughly 450 for DPB1. Several DR-DQ haplotypes were treated as single units for association and clustering because of strong linkage in the cohort. On average, approximately 250,000 unique TCR beta nucleotide sequences were sequenced per donor among several hundred genotyped donors of the cohort, with around 19% of those sequences being non-productive. What the work shows at the level of the full study, not this receptor alone: The authors suggested that the approach could potentially be extended to other disease states and immunological phenotypes. A further reported finding was that TCR beta sequences accurately predicted the HLA-A and HLA-B alleles for most subjects in the first cohort. Only TCR beta chains were sequenced in this cohort, and the absence of alpha or paired-chain data limited detectable features. In a later analysis, the rate of TCR association differed among HLA loci, with DRB1 alleles having the most associated TCRs and HLA-C alleles having the fewest. A later genetic analysis reported fewer N-insertions in productive TCRs among donors in an Asian-associated ancestry cluster than the roughly 700-donor mean. Some IMGT-functional V segments, including TRBV6-2 and TRBV6-3, could not be distinguished by the 87-base-pair reads and were therefore excluded. In a later genetic analysis, a missense DCLRE1C variant was associated with V-gene and J-gene trimming of TCR beta chains, and the association was replicated in an independent cohort. Because counts were too low, 15 to 20 rarely observed V segments, including chromosome 9 orphons, were left out of the earlier analysis of approximately 500 of the donors. In a later analysis, HLA-associated TCR beta chains were found to be more clonally expanded and to have lower generation probabilities than equally common non-associated chains. For the cohort, immune exposure information was limited to CMV serostatus. Across donors, most TCR sequences were observed very rarely, whereas some public TCRs were present in many individuals. Sequencing depth was assumed to be roughly uniform across donors in the presence/absence analyses, though that assumption may not hold. Correlated functional status among segregating V segments might be attributable to linkage disequilibrium, but an unknown experimental factor could not be ruled out. Specific HLA alleles were associated with over 15,000 TCR beta sequences at a false discovery rate of 0.05 in a later analysis. The classifier was reported to diagnose cytomegalovirus status with high specificity and sensitivity in both the original cohort and the validation cohort. In an earlier analysis of more than 450 of the donors, most TCR beta V segments were observed in productive rearrangements about 87% or about 30% of the time, broadly matching IMGT annotations. In a later analysis, several top co-occurrence clusters were reported to appear linked to parvovirus B19, influenza, CMV and Epstein-Barr virus. A cluster of highly shared sequence variants was judged likely to represent a technical artifact of the sequencing pipeline. In vitro tests confirmed that three of the cytomegalovirus-associated TCR beta chains recognize cytomegalovirus antigens. In the study, around 150 TCR beta chains were listed as associated with cytomegalovirus. In a later analysis, most CMV-associated TCR beta chains were found to appear HLA-restricted, with HLA associations seemingly driven largely by CMV exposure. Because HLA typing was unavailable for some donors at each locus, only the typed subset was used in association tests. Strong co-occurrence of HLA alleles, especially DR and DQ, made assigning TCR associations to individual alleles difficult.

The library was produced with the immunoSEQ multiplex PCR assay. A mixture of 60 forward primers for TCR Vbeta segments and 13 reverse primers for TCR Jbeta segments was used in the multiplex PCR. The CDR3 region of rearranged TCR beta genes was amplified from genomic DNA by a multiplex PCR assay. The Illumina HiSeq System was used to sequence the amplified TCR beta libraries as 87-base-pair reads. Concerning the study's data processing: Across the 700 or so repertoires, a later analysis counted approximately 75 million unique TCR beta chains, approximately 12 million of which were shared by at least two donors. Raw reads were error-corrected and collapsed into unique sequences by a nearest-neighbor algorithm in which closely related sequences were merged to remove PCR and sequencing errors. CDR3 sequences were aligned to IMGT reference sequences to assign V, D and J gene segments. For a sequence to be retained, a match of at least six nucleotides was required to both a V gene segment and a J gene segment. Rearrangements were called productive when the CDR3 lacked stop codons and stayed in frame with V and J; all others were non-productive. CDR3 was defined according to IMGT convention as the region running from the second conserved V-encoded cysteine to the conserved J-encoded phenylalanine. In an earlier analysis of around 570 of the donors, sequences lacking an unambiguous match to a single V gene segment were excluded. An earlier analysis of a few hundred of the donors classified V segments as functional when productive rearrangements were above 56.7% and as segregating when the standard deviation between donors was above 5%. To diagnose cytomegalovirus status from the catalog of TCR beta chain sequences, a statistical classification framework was built. In a later analysis, TCR nucleotide sequences were compared against IMGT/GENE-DB human TR gene sequences so that V and J genes could be assigned. A later analysis assigned CDR3 sequences and most-parsimonious VDJ recombination scenarios with the TCRdist pipeline. In a later analysis, each TCR beta chain was defined by its CDR3 amino acid sequence together with its V-gene family, and reads without a unique V-gene family were excluded. As a way to deal with suspected cross-contamination and a sequencing artifact, a later analysis dropped approximately 570 nucleotide sequences that were highly shared and had low generation probability. A later analysis calculated a clonal expansion index for each public chain from normalized within-repertoire ranks of inferred template counts. Generation probabilities in a later analysis came from a VDJ recombination model fitted to out-of-frame rearrangements, and those results were checked against IGoR. In a later analysis, TCR-TCR, TCR-HLA and TCR-CMV co-occurrence was scored with hypergeometric tests, and a repertoire-size bias correction was applied to TCR pairs. In a later analysis, false discovery rates were estimated by permuting HLA or CMV assignments 20 times. In a later analysis, co-occurring TCRs were grouped using DBSCAN, with TCRdist sequence similarity added in when clustering inside HLA-allele-positive subsets. Repertoires with fewer than 30,000 or more than 120,000 public chains, plus five repertoires with anomalous nucleotide sharing, were excluded from co-occurrence clustering. Held by TCRdb, this immuneACCESS table contains in-frame sequences only and omits some clones. Under half of the omission traces to an unresolved V gene where checked; the cause of the rest is unknown. That table supplies the V and J calls and clone size; D and trimming were determined from the DNA. The sample's table covers 150,000 to 200,000 clones. In total, the top ten clones hold under 2.5% of the sample.

V and J are truncated by 4 bases and 1 base respectively, leaving an intervening sequence of 6 bases. The CDR3 sequence holds 13 residues, the cysteine and phenylalanine included. Kept here is only the CDR3 DNA, which spans 39 bases and is read in frame from base 1. CDR1 and CDR2, looked up from the germline V gene, are SGHAT and FQNNGV. The cohort comprised some 680 healthy bone marrow donors. Cohort members were all nominally healthy when sampled, although unrecorded immune exposures were likely present. The donor tested CMV seronegative, placing the donor among the approximately 400 seronegative members of the cohort. Every donor gave a peripheral blood sample, and the peripheral blood mononuclear cells from that sample were used for TCR beta sequencing. The Qiagen DNeasy Blood Extraction Kit was used to extract genomic DNA from the blood cell samples.

The sequence came from a man younger than 45 in good health and CMV-seronegative. The rearranged chain carries TRBV11-2 and TRBJ2-3; the D gene cannot be resolved reliably. Sequencing was carried out using PBMCs. The nucleotide sequence reads TGTGCCAGCAGCTCTTTAGGCACAGATACGCAGTATTTT. Translated, it reads CASSSLGTDTQYF.